Reported below is one TCR beta chain. Its antigen is unknown. The data were taken from a study of T cells in localized non-small cell lung cancer. Findings and caveats of the study: Researchers found a median approximately 60 of the top 100 tumor clones in adjacent lung. The greatest T cell clonality was found in uninvolved adjacent lung (higher than in tumor).

Profiled with immunoSEQ multiplex PCR; TCRdb holds only in-frame clones, not every one. Of more than 15,000 clones listed, around 88% are singletons. V lost 7 bases and J lost 8, with 18 bases in between. In germline, CDR1 is MNHNS, CDR2 SASEGT. The CDR3 is 14 residues long. The sequenced sample was peripheral blood, obtained before any cancer treatment. This TCR came from a male donor at least 60 years old with stage II squamous cell lung carcinoma. V and J are TRBV6-1 and TRBJ2-1, with a weak D call TRBD1 (6 bases). This CDR3 reads CASNSRGYWDEQFF. In nucleotides, the CDR3 is TGTGCCAGCAATTCAAGGGGGTATTGGGATGAGCAGTTCTTC.